The 6 T cell receptor beta chains presented below share a single source sample, sequenced in a study of response to subunit inactivated influenza vaccine. TCRdb called the RT-PCR reads again in MiXCR, with one record for every CDR3 protein. The sample consists of around 320,000 distinct CDR3 sequences, roughly 22% of them appearing once. The sample consisted of PBMCs from blood, taken around 22 months after vaccination. These receptors came from a man aged 50 to 69 who received an inactivated influenza vaccine.

This clonotype turned up a few times. The chain joins TRBV4-3 to TRBJ1-2, with 8 bases identical to TRBD1. V dropped 2 bases and J dropped 3; count of bases not matched to a gene: 14. CDR1 LGHNA and CDR2 YSLEER come from the germline V gene. CDR3 length: 18 residues. Here the CDR3 DNA reads TGCGCCAGCAGCCAATACATTGGGTCGGACAGGGCGCACTATGGCTACACCTTC. Translated: CASSQYIGSDRAHYGYTF.

This sequence joins TRBV27 and TRBJ2-2, with TRBD1 matching 11 bases. Trimming at V came to 6 bases and at J to 7 bases, leaving 4 bases not matched to a gene. The CDR3 covers 14 residues. Germline V lookup: CDR1 MNHEY, CDR2 SMNVEV (reference sequence). CDR3 amino acids: CASSRGQGVGELFF. The CDR3 coding sequence is TGTGCCAGCAGCAGGGGACAGGGGGTCGGGGAGCTGTTTTTT.

This chain joins TRBV5-1 and TRBJ2-1; D remains unclear. The CDR3 is 12 amino acids. V dropped 2 bases and J dropped 5 bases, with 5 bases sitting between them. In germline, CDR1 is SGHRS, CDR2 YFSETQ. The CDR3 DNA is TGCGCCAGCAGCTTCCTCGACAATGAGCAGTTCTTC. This encodes CASSFLDNEQFF. The variable domain in full, with the rest retrieved from reference TRBV5-1 and TRBJ2-1, is KAGVTQTPRYLIKTRGQQVTLSCSPISGHRSVSWYQQTPGQGLQFLFEYFSETQRNKGNFPGRFSGRQFSNSRSEMNVSTLELGDSALYLCASSFLDNEQFFGPGTRLTVL.

The CDR3 region is CASSTTVGGGYTF. In nucleotides, the CDR3 is TGTGCCAGTAGTACAACAGTTGGGGGTGGCTACACCTTC. The gene calls are TRBV19 and TRBJ1-2; D might be TRBD1 (5 bases). Germline V gene sequence: CDR1 LNHDA, CDR2 SQIVND (reference sequence). Trimming cost V 4 bases and J 7 bases, with 13 bases left between them. This CDR3 contains 13 residues.

This clonotype appeared a few times. The chain joins TRBV29-1 to TRBJ1-6; a possible D gene is TRBD1 (5 bases). Deletions cut 0 bases from V and 9 bases from J, with 9 bases between. The CDR3 has 13 amino acids. Per the germline V gene, CDR1 is SQVTM and CDR2 is ANQGSEA. CDR3 region: CSVEETAGSPLHF. DNA for the CDR3: TGCAGCGTTGAAGAGACAGCGGGTTCACCCCTCCACTTT. Combining the CDR3 with reference TRBV29-1 and TRBJ1-6 gives the whole variable domain SAVISQKPSRDICQRGTSLTIQCQVDSQVTMMFWYRQQPGQSLTLIATANQGSEATYESGFVIDKFPISRPNLTFSTLTVSNMSPEDSSIYLCSVEETAGSPLHFGNGTRLTVT.

The V gene is TRBV20-1, the J gene TRBJ2-1; D unclear. The V gene's germline CDR1 is DFQATT and CDR2 SNEGSKA (reference sequence). The CDR3 totals 13 residues. The V gene lost 5 bases and the J gene lost 0 bases, with 8 bases spanning the gap. The CDR3 reads CSAERSSYNEQFF. CDR3 nucleotide sequence: TGCAGTGCTGAGCGCAGCTCCTACAATGAGCAGTTCTTC.